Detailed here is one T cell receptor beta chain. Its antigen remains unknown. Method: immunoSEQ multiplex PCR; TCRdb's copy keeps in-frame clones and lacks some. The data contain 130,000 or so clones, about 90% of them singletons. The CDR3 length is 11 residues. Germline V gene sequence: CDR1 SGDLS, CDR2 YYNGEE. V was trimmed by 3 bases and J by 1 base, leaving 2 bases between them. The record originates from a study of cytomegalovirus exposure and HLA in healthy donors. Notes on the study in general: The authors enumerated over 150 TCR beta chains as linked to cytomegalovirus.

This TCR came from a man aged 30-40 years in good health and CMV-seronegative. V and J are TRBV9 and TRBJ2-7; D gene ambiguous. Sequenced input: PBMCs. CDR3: CASSASYEQYF. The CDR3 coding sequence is TGTGCCAGCAGCGCTTCCTACGAGCAGTACTTC.